The subject of this entry is one T cell receptor beta chain. The data derive from a study of blood T cell repertoires in COVID-19. The overall study: Specimens from acute and convalescent COVID-19 originated in the United States, Italy and Spain. Sample material is recorded as cDNA or gDNA derived from T cells, B-cell-depleted T cells, or PBMCs.

Germline-derived CDR1 and CDR2 are SGHRS and YFSETQ. V shed 0 bases and J shed 4 bases, with 17 bases lying between them. This CDR3 is 17 amino acids long. In the source study's methods: Counts of nucleated cells, estimated from reference gene primer amplification, were obtained. Generated by immunoSEQ multiplex PCR, the TCRdb table keeps only in-frame clones and is missing some. V, J and clone size are those of that table, while D and trimming were read from the DNA. The table includes about 150,000 clones, around 84% detected once. The chain employs TRBV5-1 and TRBJ2-1; D not certain. This clonotype was obtained from a woman aged 45-59 years with acute or convalescent COVID-19. The sample taken for sequencing was peripheral blood. The DNA of the CDR3 is TGCGCCAGCAGCTTGGAGCCCAGTCCAAAACTATACAATGAGCAGTTCTTC. As protein: CASSLEPSPKLYNEQFF.